This TCR beta chain was captured by sequencing in a study of regulatory T cells in long-lasting Graves disease. To make TCR beta libraries, researchers used iRepertoire HTBI primers and Arm-PCR of CDR3 regions. Per the authors' pipeline: Identified across the samples were approximately 60 TRBV segments and 14 TRBJ segments. TCRdb recomputed calls from the multiplex PCR reads with MiXCR, one row per CDR3 protein. V and J calls and clone size were set by TCRdb, not the authors. The repertoire holds 350,000 to 500,000 distinct CDR3 sequences, with 21% as singletons. This clonotype was seen ten or more times. Sample time point: persistent/refractory GD, antithyroid drugs over 5 years with positive TRAb. The TCR library used RNA extracted from PBMCs. The TCR was taken from a female donor with Graves disease. The material sequenced was peripheral blood mononuclear cells (PBMCs), taken when the disease was refractory, from a patient treated with antithyroid drugs.

The CDR3: CASSREGRYEQYF. The CDR3, as DNA: TGTGCCAGCAGTCGGGAGGGCCGTTACGAGCAGTACTTC. The J gene is TRBJ2-7, the V gene TRBV6-1, with 8 bases fitting TRBD2. The V and J ends lost 5 bases and 4 bases, in that order; junction bases with no gene match: 4. CDR3 length: 13 amino acids. Germline V gives CDR1 MNHNS, CDR2 SASEGT.